The next 8 T cell receptor beta chains were all read from a single sample in a study of blood T cell repertoires in COVID-19. Repertoires were generated with immunoSEQ multiplex PCR, while TCRdb's copy carries only in-frame clones and drops some. Of roughly 190,000 clones in the sample, roughly four fifths were seen once. Sequencing was done on a sample of peripheral blood. These TCRs come from a woman in her sixties or seventies with active or convalescent COVID-19.

The chain carries TRBV5-6 and TRBJ1-5, with 7 nucleotides matching TRBD1. CDR1 and CDR2 from the germline V gene are SGHDT and YYEEEE. This CDR3 is built from 14 residues. J lost 7 bases, V lost 0 bases, and 4 bases had no gene match. In DNA form, the CDR3 reads TGTGCCAGCAGCTTGGCCGGGACAGTACAGCCCCAGCATTTT. Amino acid sequence: CASSLAGTVQPQHF.

The V and J genes are TRBV14 and TRBJ2-1; no definite D call. The CDR3 covers 17 residues. The V end lost 1 base, the J end lost 3 bases, and 16 bases lay between the germline ends. In germline, CDR1 is SGHDN, CDR2 FVKESK. The CDR3 nucleotides read TGTGCCAGCAGCCAAGTGTCCCTCCGGAGACTCTACAATGAGCAGTTCTTC. Its translation: CASSQVSLRRLYNEQFF.

This clone was seen a handful of times. V is TRBV5-1 and J is TRBJ2-7; TRBD2 aligns across 7 bases. The CDR3 totals 17 residues. The germline V gene encodes CDR1 SGHRS and CDR2 YFSETQ. V lost 3 bases to trimming and J lost 1 base; unmatched junction nucleotides: 13. In nucleotides, the CDR3 is TGCGCCAGCAGCTACTCCCATGGCGGGAGTAGGTCCTACGAGCAGTACTTC. Its protein is CASSYSHGGSRSYEQYF.

The rearrangement joins TRBV19 to TRBJ1-2; 7 positions agree with TRBD1. The germline CDR1 and CDR2 sequences are LNHDA and SQIVND (reference sequence). The CDR3 spans 14 residues. Trimming at V came to 4 bases and at J to 8 bases, leaving 10 bases not matched to a gene. Here the CDR3 reads CASSNRGGARGYTF. CDR3 nucleotide sequence: TGTGCCAGTAGTAACCGAGGGGGCGCCCGGGGCTACACCTTC.

The CDR3 protein is CASSLSPGLAGGEQFF. CDR3 DNA sequence: TGTGCCAGCAGCTTGTCTCCGGGACTAGCGGGAGGTGAGCAGTTCTTC. The gene calls are TRBV7-2 and TRBJ2-1; 15 bases align to TRBD2. The CDR3 contains 16 residues. Trimming at V came to 3 bases and at J to 9 bases, leaving 6 bases not matched to a gene. The germline V gene encodes CDR1 SGHTA and CDR2 FQGNSA.

This chain connects TRBV11-2 to TRBJ2-7; TRBD1 might be the D (5 bases). Germline CDR1 reads SGHAT; CDR2 reads FQNNGV. CDR3 length equals 13 residues. The ends were cut back, 5 bases at V and 0 bases at J, with 8 bases in the middle. The CDR3 loop is CASSPGISYEQYF. Written as DNA, the CDR3 is TGTGCCAGCAGCCCAGGGATCTCCTACGAGCAGTACTTC. The whole variable domain, remainder taken from reference TRBV11-2 and TRBJ2-7, is EAGVAQSPRYKIIEKRQSVAFWCNPISGHATLYWYQQILGQGPKLLIQFQNNGVVDDSQLPKDRFSAERLKGVDSTLKIQPAKLEDSAVYLCASSPGISYEQYFGPGTRLTVT.

The genes are TRBV18 and TRBJ1-1, with D possibly being TRBD1 (5 bases). Per the germline V gene, CDR1 is KGHSH and CDR2 is LQKENI. Deletions cut 6 bases from V and 13 bases from J, with 21 bases between. This CDR3 is 13 amino acids long. The CDR3 loop reads CASSPSWGEDVFF. CDR3 coding DNA: TGTGCCAGCTCCCCTAGCTGGGGGGAAGATGTTTTCTTT.

This chain links TRBV29-1 with TRBJ2-5, with 8 bases lining up with TRBD2. The V gene's germline CDR1 is SQVTM and CDR2 ANQGSEA. Germline trimming cut 1 base from V and 1 base from J; bases unmatched to any gene: 2. The CDR3 consists of 14 residues. The CDR3 DNA reads as TGCAGCGTTGAAGCTAGCGGGTCCCAAGAGACCCAGTACTTC. Its translation: CSVEASGSQETQYF.